These T cell receptor beta chains were read from a single sample in a study of CD8 T cells in ankylosing spondylitis. TCRdb reanalysed the 5' RACE reads using MiXCR and keeps one entry per CDR3 protein. The sample gives over 200,000 distinct CDR3 sequences, about 10% of which show up once; roughly 23% is in the top ten. The sample consisted of blood, either unsorted or a sorted T cell fraction (not recorded which). These receptors all stem from a male donor with ankylosing spondylitis or in good health (not recorded which). CDR3s include the opening cysteine and the closing phenylalanine or tryptophan. A D gene is named only where the DNA matches it firmly. The size field reads once, few, many, or a class for an expanded clone.

J gene: TRBJ2-1
clone size: many
V gene: TRBV5-1
D gene: NA
CDR3 DNA: TGCGCCAGCAGCTTGGGGGGGACAAGTTACAATGAGCAGTTCTTC
CDR3 protein: CASSLGGTSYNEQFF

J gene: TRBJ2-1
clone size: few
V gene: TRBV9
D gene: NA
CDR3 DNA: TGTGCCAGCAGCTCAGCCACCGACCCACTTTACAATGAGCAGTTCTTC
CDR3 protein: CASSSATDPLYNEQFF

J gene: TRBJ2-1
clone size: many
V gene: TRBV11-1
D gene: TRBD2
CDR3 DNA: TGTGCCAGCAGCTCCCCCTTCGGCGGGAGGACCTACAATGAGCAGTTCTTC
CDR3 protein: CASSSPFGGRTYNEQFF

J gene: TRBJ1-1
clone size: few
V gene: TRBV29-1
D gene: NA
CDR3 DNA: TGCAGCGTTTTAACGCTCGGTGTTGAAGCTTTCTTT
CDR3 protein: CSVLTLGVEAFF

J gene: TRBJ2-7
clone size: many
V gene: TRBV12-3/TRBV12-4
D gene: NA
CDR3 DNA: TGTGCCAGCAGTTTATGGGGACAACTCTACGAGCAGTACTTC
CDR3 protein: CASSLWGQLYEQYF

J gene: TRBJ1-2
clone size: few
V gene: TRBV5-1
D gene: NA
CDR3 DNA: TGCGCCAGCAGAAACCGGGACACTAAAACTATGGCTACACTTGACACCTTC
CDR3 protein: CASRNRDTKTMATLDTF

J gene: TRBJ2-4
clone size: many
V gene: TRBV20-1
D gene: TRBD2
CDR3 DNA: TGCAGTGCTAGGGTCCCTAGCGGGGAAGACATTCAGTACTTC
CDR3 protein: CSARVPSGEDIQYF

J gene: TRBJ1-2
clone size: few
V gene: TRBV18
D gene: NA
CDR3 DNA: TGTGCCAGCTCGCCCGAGACAGGTTCTTCCTCCTATGGCTACACCTTC
CDR3 protein: CASSPETGSSSYGYTF

J gene: TRBJ2-1
clone size: many
V gene: TRBV5-1
D gene: TRBD2
CDR3 DNA: TGCGCCAGCAGGCCCGGGACTAGTGACTACAATGAGCAGTTCTTC
CDR3 protein: CASRPGTSDYNEQFF

J gene: TRBJ1-4
clone size: few
V gene: TRBV6-5
D gene: TRBD1
CDR3 DNA: TGTGCCAGCAGTTCCGGGACAGACAATGAAAAACTGTTTTTT
CDR3 protein: CASSSGTDNEKLFF

J gene: TRBJ2-1
clone size: many
V gene: TRBV10-3
D gene: TRBD2
CDR3 DNA: TGTGCCATCAGTGGAGGACTAGCGGAGTACAATGAGCAGTTCTTC
CDR3 protein: CAISGGLAEYNEQFF

J gene: TRBJ1-2
clone size: many
V gene: TRBV12-3/TRBV12-4
D gene: NA
CDR3 DNA: TGTGCCAGCACCGTAGCCGCGGAGGGGGAGGGAGGCTACACCTTC
CDR3 protein: CASTVAAEGEGGYTF

J gene: TRBJ1-2
clone size: many
V gene: TRBV6-5
D gene: TRBD1
CDR3 DNA: TGTGCCAGCAGTTATCGGGACAGGAACTATGGCTACACCTTC
CDR3 protein: CASSYRDRNYGYTF

J gene: TRBJ2-7
clone size: many
V gene: TRBV5-1
D gene: TRBD2
CDR3 DNA: TGCGCCAGCAGCTTGGGTAGTGGGACTAGCGGCGATCGGCAGTACTTC
CDR3 protein: CASSLGSGTSGDRQYF

J gene: TRBJ2-5
clone size: few
V gene: TRBV7-2
D gene: TRBD2
CDR3 DNA: TGTGCCAGCAGCTTAGGGGGACTAGCTTCGTCGGGGACCCAGTACTTC
CDR3 protein: CASSLGGLASSGTQYF

J gene: TRBJ2-7
clone size: few
V gene: TRBV20-1
D gene: TRBD1
CDR3 DNA: TGCAGTGCTAGTAGACAGGGGTTGTCGGAGCAGTACTTC
CDR3 protein: CSASRQGLSEQYF